One T cell receptor (beta chain) is described in this entry. The entry originates in a study of blood T cell repertoires in COVID-19. About the research overall: Samples came from the United States, Italy and Spain, spanning acute and convalescent COVID-19. Nucleic acid was either cDNA or gDNA, and it came from T cells, B-cell-depleted T cells, or PBMCs.

The germline CDR1 and CDR2 sequences are SGDLS and YYNGEE. The CDR3 is 15 amino acids. V gave up 0 bases and J gave up 1 base, with 8 bases separating them. Original handling: Reference gene primer amplification yielded estimated nucleated cell counts. The assay was immunoSEQ multiplex PCR, and TCRdb's table has in-frame clones only and misses some. V, J and clone size are taken as reported in that table, and D and trimming were inferred from the DNA itself. The table includes about 250,000 clones, about 83% detected once. This chain joins TRBV9 and TRBJ1-5; D is unclear. The specimen sequenced was peripheral blood. The receptor was derived from an older man with acute or convalescent COVID-19. The CDR3 here is CASSVGALSNQPQHF. Written as DNA, the CDR3 is TGTGCCAGCAGCGTAGGAGCCTTGAGCAATCAGCCCCAGCATTTT.